This section outlines one T cell receptor (beta chain) sequence together with its context. CDR1 is MNHNS, CDR2 SASEGT, per germline. The length of the CDR3 is 14 residues. Trimming removed 2 bases at V and 9 bases at J, with 11 bases between. Seattle-derived patients entered the study during active infection and were followed longitudinally. The sample is drawn from a study of blood T cell repertoires in COVID-19. Generated by immunoSEQ multiplex PCR, the TCRdb table keeps only in-frame clones and is missing some. The data contain over 90,000 clones, 92% of them seen just once; the ten biggest clones take up more than 1.5%.

Sequencing was carried out using peripheral blood. The receptor comes from a woman in her forties or fifties with COVID-19, enrolled during active disease. The V gene is TRBV6-1, the J gene TRBJ1-6; no reliable D call. The CDR3 DNA is TGTGCCAGCAGTGAAACCCCGGAGGCTTCACCCCTCCACTTT. Translated, it gives CASSETPEASPLHF.